This T cell receptor beta chain was identified in a study of response to subunit inactivated influenza vaccine. Study results and caveats: The authors proposed limited new T cell recruitment per seasonal influenza vaccination.

The CDR3 runs to 14 residues. Trimming left V 3 bases short and J 2 bases short, with 12 bases between. Germline V gene data show CDR1 as SQVTM and CDR2 as ANQGSEA. This clonotype was counted at least ten times. Its target is unknown. TCRdb recomputed calls from the RT-PCR reads with MiXCR, one row per CDR3 protein. The sample holds about 520,000 distinct CDR3 sequences, 25% seen once. The sample was CD4+ T cells sorted from PBMCs, taken roughly 5 days after vaccination. This receptor was identified in a man in his fifties who received an inactivated influenza vaccine. The V gene is TRBV29-1, the J gene TRBJ2-3; D possibly corresponds to TRBD2 (5 bases). The CDR3 reads CSVDAGIYTDTQYF. Written as DNA, the CDR3 is TGCAGCGTTGATGCGGGTATCTACACAGATACGCAGTATTTT.